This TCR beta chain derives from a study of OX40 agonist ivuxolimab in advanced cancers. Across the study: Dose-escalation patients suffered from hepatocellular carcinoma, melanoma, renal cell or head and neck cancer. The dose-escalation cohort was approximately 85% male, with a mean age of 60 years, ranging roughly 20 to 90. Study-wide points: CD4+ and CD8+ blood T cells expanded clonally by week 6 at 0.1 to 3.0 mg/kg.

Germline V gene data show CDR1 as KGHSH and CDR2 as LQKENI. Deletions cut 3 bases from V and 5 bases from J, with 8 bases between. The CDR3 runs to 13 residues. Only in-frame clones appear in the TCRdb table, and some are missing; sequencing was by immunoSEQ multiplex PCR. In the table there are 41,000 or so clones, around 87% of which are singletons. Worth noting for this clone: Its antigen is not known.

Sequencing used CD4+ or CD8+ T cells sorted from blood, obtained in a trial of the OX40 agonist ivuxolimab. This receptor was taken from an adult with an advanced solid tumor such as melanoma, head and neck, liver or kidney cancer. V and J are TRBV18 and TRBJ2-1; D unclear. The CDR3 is CASSPTWDNEQFF. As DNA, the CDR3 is TGTGCCAGCTCACCCACGTGGGACAATGAGCAGTTCTTC.